This T cell receptor (beta chain) is from a study of T cells in Graves' hyperthyroidism and ophthalmopathy. Whole-study context: Peripheral blood was collected at initial diagnosis, before any treatment. Overall study results and limits: Blood held most thyroid clonotypes expanded above 0.001 frequency.

The CDR3 regions of TCR beta were amplified from RNA transcripts. In the first-round RT-PCR of the TCR CDR3, the HTBI primer set was used. TCRdb re-called the multiplex PCR reads through MiXCR, storing one row per CDR3 protein. The data contain some 690,000 distinct CDR3 sequences, 15% to 20% of them singletons. CDR3 length: 13 residues. The ends were cut back, 5 bases at V and 7 bases at J, with 14 bases in the middle. From germline, CDR1 is LGHDT and CDR2 YNNKEL (reference sequence). Stable Graves' hyperthyroidism meant no ophthalmopathy progression within 18 months. The diagnoses drew upon clinical symptoms, serum thyroxine and TRAb, thyroid ultrasound and orbital computed tomography. In regard to this clonotype: Its specificity is not known.

The chain combines TRBV3-1 with TRBJ1-1, with D tentatively TRBD1 (6 bases). Sequencing was carried out using blood. This receptor was obtained from a man aged 45-65 years with Graves' hyperthyroidism. CDR3 in amino acids: CASSAQGLGEAFF. In DNA form, the CDR3 reads TGTGCCAGCAGCGCACAGGGATTAGGTGAAGCTTTCTTT.